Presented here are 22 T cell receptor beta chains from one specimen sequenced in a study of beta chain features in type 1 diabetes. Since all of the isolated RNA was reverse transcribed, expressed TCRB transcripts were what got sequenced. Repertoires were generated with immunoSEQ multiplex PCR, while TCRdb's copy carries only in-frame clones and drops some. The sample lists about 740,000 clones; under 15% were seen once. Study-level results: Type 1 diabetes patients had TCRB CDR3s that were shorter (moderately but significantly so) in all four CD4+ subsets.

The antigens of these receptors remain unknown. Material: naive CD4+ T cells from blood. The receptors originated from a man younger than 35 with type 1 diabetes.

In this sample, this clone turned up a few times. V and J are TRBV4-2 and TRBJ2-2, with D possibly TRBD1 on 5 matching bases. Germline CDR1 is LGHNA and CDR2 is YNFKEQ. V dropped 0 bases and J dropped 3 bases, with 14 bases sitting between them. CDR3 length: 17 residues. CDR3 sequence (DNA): TGTGCCAGCAGCCAAGATCTTGTTGGGGCACACACCGGGGAGCTGTTTTTT. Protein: CASSQDLVGAHTGELFF.

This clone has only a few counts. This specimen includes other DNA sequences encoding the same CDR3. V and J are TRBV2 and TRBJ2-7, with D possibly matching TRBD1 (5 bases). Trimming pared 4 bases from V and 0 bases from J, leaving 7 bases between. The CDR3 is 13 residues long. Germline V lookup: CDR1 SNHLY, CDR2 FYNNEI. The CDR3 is CASSGDSSYEQYF. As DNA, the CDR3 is TGTGCCAGCAGTGGTGACAGCTCCTACGAGCAGTACTTC.

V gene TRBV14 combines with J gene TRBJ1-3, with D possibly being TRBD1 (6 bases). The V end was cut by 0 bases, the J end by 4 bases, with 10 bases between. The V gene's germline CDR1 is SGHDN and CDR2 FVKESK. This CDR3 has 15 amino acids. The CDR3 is CASSQDTGRGNTIYF. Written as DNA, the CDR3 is TGTGCCAGCAGCCAAGATACAGGGCGAGGAAACACCATATATTTT.

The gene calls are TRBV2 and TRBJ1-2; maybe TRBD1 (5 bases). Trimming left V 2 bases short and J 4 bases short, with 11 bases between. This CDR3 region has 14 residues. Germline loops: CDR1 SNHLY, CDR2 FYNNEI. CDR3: CASSEQGGLYGYTF. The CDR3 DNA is TGTGCCAGCAGTGAACAGGGTGGGCTCTATGGCTACACCTTC.

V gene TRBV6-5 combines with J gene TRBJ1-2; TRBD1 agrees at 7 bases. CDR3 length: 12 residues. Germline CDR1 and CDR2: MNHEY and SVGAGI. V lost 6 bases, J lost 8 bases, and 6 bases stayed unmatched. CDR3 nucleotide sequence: TGTGCCAGCAGGAAAACAGGGGAAGGCTACACCTTC. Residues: CASRKTGEGYTF.

In DNA form, the CDR3 reads TGTGCCAGCAGCGTAGTCGGACAGGTCACAGATACGCAGTATTTT. It codes for CASSVVGQVTDTQYF. This chain uses TRBV9 with TRBJ2-3, with 7 nucleotides matching TRBD1. The trim removed 0 bases at V and 2 bases at J, leaving 3 bases unmatched. Per germline, CDR1 SGDLS and CDR2 YYNGEE. The CDR3 is 15 amino acids.

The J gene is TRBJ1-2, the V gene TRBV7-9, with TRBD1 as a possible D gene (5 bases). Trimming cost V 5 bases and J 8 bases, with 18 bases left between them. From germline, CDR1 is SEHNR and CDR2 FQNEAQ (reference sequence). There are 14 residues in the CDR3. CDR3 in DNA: TGTGCCAGCAGCACACCCGCCCAGGGAGGCGGCTACACCTTC. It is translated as CASSTPAQGGGYTF.

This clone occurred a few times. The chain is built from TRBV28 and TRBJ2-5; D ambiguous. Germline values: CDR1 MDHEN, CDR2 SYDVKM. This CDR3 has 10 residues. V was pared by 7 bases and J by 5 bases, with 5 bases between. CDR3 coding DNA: TGTGCCAGCATGAGGGAGACCCAGTACTTC. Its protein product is CASMRETQYF.

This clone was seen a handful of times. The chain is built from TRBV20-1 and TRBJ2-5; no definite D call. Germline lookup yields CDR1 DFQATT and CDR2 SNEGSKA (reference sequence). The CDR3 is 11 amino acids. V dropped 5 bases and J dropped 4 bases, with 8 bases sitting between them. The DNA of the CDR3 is TGCAGTGCTGACACCCCAGAGACCCAGTACTTC. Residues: CSADTPETQYF.

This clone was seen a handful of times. The CDR3 is CASRYHRDRDYEQYF. The CDR3, as DNA: TGTGCCAGCAGATACCACCGGGACAGGGACTACGAGCAGTACTTC. The chain carries TRBV6-6 and TRBJ2-7; 9 nucleotides line up with TRBD1. This CDR3 contains 15 residues. Germline CDR1 and CDR2: MNHNY and SVGAGI (reference sequence). V shed 6 bases and J 3 bases; nucleotides not matched to a gene: 9.

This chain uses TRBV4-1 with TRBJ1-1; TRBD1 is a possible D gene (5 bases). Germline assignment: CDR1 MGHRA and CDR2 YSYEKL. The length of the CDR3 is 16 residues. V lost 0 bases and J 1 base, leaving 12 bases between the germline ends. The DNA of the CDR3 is TGCGCCAGCAGCCAAGAGGGGGTTACAGGGAACACTGAAGCTTTCTTT. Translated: CASSQEGVTGNTEAFF.

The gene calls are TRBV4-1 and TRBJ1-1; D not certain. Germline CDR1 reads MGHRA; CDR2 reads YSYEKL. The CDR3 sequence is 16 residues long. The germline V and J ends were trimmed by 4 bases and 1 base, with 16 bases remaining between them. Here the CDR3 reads CASSLLTRGRNTEAFF. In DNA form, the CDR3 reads TGCGCCAGCAGCCTCCTAACGCGGGGTAGGAACACTGAAGCTTTCTTT.

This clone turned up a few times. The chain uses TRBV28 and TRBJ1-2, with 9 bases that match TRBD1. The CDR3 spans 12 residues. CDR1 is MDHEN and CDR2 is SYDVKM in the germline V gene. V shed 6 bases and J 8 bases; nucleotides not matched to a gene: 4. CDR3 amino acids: CASRQGAGGYTF. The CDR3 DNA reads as TGTGCCAGCAGACAGGGGGCGGGCGGCTACACCTTC.

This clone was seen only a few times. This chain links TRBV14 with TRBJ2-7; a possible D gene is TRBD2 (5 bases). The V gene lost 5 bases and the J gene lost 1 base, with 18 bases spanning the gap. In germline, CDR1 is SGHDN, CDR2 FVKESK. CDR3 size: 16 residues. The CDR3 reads CASSSKPGVRSYEQYF. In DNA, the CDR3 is TGTGCCAGCAGCTCGAAACCCGGGGTCAGATCCTACGAGCAGTACTTC.

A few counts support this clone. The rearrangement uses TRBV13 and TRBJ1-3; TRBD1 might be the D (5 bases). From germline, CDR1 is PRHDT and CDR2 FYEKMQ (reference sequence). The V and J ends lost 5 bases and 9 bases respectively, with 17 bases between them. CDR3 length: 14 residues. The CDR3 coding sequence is TGTGCCAGCAGCGCGGGAGATTCGGGGGGCACCATATATTTT. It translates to CASSAGDSGGTIYF.

CDR3 amino acids: CASSEVRGGLNTEAFF. The CDR3 DNA is TGTGCCAGCAGCGAGGTCCGAGGAGGGCTGAACACTGAAGCTTTCTTT. The J gene is TRBJ1-1, the V gene TRBV14; D is undetermined. Trimming took off 5 bases at V and 0 bases at J, with 16 bases between the two ends. Per germline, CDR1 SGHDN and CDR2 FVKESK. CDR3 length: 16 residues.

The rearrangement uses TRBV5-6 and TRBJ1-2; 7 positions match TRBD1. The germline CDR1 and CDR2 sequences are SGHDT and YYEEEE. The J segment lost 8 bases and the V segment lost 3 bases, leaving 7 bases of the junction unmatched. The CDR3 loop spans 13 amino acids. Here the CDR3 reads CASSSTDREGYTF. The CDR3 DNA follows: TGTGCCAGCAGCTCCACAGACAGGGAAGGCTACACCTTC.

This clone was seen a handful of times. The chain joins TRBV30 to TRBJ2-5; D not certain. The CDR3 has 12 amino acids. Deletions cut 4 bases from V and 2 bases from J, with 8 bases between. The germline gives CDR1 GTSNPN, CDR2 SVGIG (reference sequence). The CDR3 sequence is CAWTEQQETQYF. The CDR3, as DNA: TGTGCCTGGACGGAGCAACAAGAGACCCAGTACTTC.

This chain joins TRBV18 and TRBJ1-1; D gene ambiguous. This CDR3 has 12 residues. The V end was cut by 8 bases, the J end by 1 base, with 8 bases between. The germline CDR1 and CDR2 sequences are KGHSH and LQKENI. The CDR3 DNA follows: TGTGCCAGCCGCCCATCGAACACTGAAGCTTTCTTT. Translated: CASRPSNTEAFF.

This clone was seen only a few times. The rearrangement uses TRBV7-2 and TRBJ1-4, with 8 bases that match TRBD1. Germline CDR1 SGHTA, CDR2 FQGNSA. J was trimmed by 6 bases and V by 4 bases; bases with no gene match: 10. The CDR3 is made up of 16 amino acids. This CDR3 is CASSYASGTGYEKLFF. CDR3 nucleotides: TGTGCCAGCAGCTATGCCTCCGGGACAGGTTATGAAAAACTGTTTTTT.

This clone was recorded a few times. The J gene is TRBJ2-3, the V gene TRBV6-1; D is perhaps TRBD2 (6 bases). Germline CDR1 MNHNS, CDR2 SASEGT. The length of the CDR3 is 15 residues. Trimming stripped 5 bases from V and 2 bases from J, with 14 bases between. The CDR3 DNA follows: TGTGCCAGCAGTTCCCACCGGGACTCCACAGATACGCAGTATTTT. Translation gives CASSSHRDSTDTQYF.

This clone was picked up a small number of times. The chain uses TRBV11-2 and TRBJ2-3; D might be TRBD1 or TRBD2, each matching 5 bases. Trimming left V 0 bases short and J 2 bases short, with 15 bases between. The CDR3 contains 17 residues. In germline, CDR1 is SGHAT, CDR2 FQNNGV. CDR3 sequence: CASSLELRFGATDTQYF. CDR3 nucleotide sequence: TGTGCCAGCAGCTTAGAGTTGAGGTTCGGGGCCACAGATACGCAGTATTTT.